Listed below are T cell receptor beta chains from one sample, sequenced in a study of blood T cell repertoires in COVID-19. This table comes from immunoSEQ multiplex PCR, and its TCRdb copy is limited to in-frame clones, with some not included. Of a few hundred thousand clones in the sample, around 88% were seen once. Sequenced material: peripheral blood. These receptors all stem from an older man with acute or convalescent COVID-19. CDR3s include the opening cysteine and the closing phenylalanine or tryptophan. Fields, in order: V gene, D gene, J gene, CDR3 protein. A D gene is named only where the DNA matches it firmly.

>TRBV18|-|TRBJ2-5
CASSPPSMEGETQYF
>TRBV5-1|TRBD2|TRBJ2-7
CASSLGSGSYEQYF
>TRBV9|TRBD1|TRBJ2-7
CASSDKQGYEQYF
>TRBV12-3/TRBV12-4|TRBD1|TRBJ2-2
CASTLQGWGELFF
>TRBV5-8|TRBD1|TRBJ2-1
CASSRDRADEQFF
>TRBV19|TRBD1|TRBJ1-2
CASKPGQGSNYGYTF
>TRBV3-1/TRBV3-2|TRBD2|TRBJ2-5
CASSQDRAGRYQYF
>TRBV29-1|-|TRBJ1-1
CSGYVQENTEAFF
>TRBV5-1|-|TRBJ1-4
CASSSGQTATNEKLFF
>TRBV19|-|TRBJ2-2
CASSPPMGPGGPGELFF
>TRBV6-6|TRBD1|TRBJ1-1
CASSSKQGAGTEAFF
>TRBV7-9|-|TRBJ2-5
CASSLTGIETQYF
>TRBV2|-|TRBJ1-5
CASSELRAGVQPQHF
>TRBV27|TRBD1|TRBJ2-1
CASSPLGTASYNEQFF
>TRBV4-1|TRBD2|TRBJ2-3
CASSRESVGGPGDTQYF
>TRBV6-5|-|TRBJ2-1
CASSYSHRTSPNEQFF
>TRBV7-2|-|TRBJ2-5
CASTTAETQYF
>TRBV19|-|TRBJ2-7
CASSAGTVSYEQYF
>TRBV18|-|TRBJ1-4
CASSPGQFNEKLFF
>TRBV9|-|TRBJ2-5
CASSVGGNQETQYF
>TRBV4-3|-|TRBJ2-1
CASSQGRTSYNEQFF
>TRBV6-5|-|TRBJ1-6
CASSFGQSSYNSPLHF
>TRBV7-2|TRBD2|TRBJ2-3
CASSFKTSGRADTQYF
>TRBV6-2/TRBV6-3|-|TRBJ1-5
CASSYSQGVKHF
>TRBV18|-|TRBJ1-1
CASSPPIGLWSEAFF
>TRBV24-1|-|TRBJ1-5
CATSDLHFFSANWAQPQHF
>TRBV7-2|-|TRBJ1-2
CASSLEQLFNYGYTF
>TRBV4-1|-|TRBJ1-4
CASSQDRLVGASTNEKLFF
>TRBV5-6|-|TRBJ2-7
CASTKQGYEQYF
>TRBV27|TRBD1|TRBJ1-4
CASSLSGQVFSNEKLFF
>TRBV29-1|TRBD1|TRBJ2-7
CSVETRTGPVDEQYF
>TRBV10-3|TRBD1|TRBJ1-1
CAISVSQGTGTDVKAFF
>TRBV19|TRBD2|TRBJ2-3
CASSRGGRAERADTQYF
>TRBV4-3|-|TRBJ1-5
CASSPGAEQPQHF
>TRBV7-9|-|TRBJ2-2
CASSRPRRETGELFF
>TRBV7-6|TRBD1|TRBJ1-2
CASSLGTGGRGYTF
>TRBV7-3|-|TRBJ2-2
CASSQSSFGELFF
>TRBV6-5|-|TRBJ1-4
CASLEGFEKLFF
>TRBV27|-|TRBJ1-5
CASSFSGPQAPQHF
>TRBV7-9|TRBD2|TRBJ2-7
CASSPREGPASYEQYF
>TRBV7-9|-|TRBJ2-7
CASNPTEIYEQYF